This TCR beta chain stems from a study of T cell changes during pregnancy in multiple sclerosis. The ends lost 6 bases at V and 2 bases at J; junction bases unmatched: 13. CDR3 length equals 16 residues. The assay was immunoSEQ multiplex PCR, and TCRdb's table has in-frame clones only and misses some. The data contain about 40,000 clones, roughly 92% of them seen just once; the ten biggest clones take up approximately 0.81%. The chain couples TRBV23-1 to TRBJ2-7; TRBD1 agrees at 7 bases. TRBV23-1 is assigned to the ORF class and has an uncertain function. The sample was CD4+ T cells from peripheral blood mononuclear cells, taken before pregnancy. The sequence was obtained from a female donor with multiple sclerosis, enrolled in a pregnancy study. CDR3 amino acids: CASRPLGTGATYEQYF. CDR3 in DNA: TGCGCCAGCAGGCCCCTGGGAACAGGGGCCACCTACGAGCAGTACTTC.